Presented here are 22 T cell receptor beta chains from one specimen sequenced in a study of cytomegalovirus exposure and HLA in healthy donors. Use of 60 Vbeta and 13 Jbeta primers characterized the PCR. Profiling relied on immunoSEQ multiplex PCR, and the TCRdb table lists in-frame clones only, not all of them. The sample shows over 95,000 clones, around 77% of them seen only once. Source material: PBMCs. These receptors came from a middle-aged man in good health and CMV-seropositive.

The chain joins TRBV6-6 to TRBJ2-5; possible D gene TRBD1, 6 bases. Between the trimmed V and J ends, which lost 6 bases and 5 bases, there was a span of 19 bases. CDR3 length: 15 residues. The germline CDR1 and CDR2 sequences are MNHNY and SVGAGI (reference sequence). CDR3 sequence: CASSLPPGQLETQYF. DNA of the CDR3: TGTGCCAGCAGCCTACCCCCCGGACAGCTGGAGACCCAGTACTTC.

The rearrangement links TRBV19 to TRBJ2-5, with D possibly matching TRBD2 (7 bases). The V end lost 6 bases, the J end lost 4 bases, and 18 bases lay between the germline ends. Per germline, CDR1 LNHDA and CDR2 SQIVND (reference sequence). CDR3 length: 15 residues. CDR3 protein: CASRSHGGRGETQYF. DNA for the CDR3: TGTGCCAGTAGATCTCACGGGGGGCGGGGAGAGACCCAGTACTTC.

CDR3 DNA: TGTGCCAGCAGTTACTCCTGGCAGGGTCAGCCCCAGCATTTT. Translating gives CASSYSWQGQPQHF. The J gene is TRBJ1-5, the V gene TRBV6-5; a weak D match, TRBD1 (5 bases). CDR3 length equals 14 residues. Germline CDR1 MNHEY, CDR2 SVGAGI. V lost 0 bases and J lost 6, with 9 bases in between.

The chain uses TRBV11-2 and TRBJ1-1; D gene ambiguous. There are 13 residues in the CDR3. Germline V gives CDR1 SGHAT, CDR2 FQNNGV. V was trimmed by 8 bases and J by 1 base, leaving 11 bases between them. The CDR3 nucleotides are TGTGCCAGCGGCATTGACAAGAACACTGAAGCTTTCTTT. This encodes CASGIDKNTEAFF.

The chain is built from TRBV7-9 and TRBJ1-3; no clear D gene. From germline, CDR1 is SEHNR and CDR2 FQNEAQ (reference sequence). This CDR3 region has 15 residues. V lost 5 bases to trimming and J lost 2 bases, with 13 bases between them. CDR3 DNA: TGTGCCAGCAGCACTAGCGTGGTGACTGGAAACACCATATATTTT. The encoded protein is CASSTSVVTGNTIYF. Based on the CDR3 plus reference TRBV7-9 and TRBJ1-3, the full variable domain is DTGVSQNPRHKITKRGQNVTFRCDPISEHNRLYWYRQTLGQGPEFLTYFQNEAQLEKSRLLSDRFSAERPKGSFSTLEIQRTEQGDSAMYLCASSTSVVTGNTIYFGEGSWLTVV.

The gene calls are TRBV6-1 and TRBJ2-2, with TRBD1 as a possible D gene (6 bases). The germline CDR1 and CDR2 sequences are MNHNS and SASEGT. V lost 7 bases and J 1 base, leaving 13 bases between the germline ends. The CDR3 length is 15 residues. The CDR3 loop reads CASKSGQMNTGELFF. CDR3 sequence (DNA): TGTGCCAGCAAATCAGGACAGATGAACACCGGGGAGCTGTTTTTT.

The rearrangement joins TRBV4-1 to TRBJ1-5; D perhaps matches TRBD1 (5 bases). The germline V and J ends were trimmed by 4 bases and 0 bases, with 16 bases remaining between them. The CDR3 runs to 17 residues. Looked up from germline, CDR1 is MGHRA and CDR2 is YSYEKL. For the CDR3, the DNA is TGCGCCAGCAGCCCACGGCTGACAGTCTATAGCAATCAGCCCCAGCATTTT. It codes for CASSPRLTVYSNQPQHF.

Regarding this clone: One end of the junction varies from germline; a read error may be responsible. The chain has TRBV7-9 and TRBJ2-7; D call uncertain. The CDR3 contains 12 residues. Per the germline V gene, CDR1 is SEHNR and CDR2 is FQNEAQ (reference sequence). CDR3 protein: CSSSQDLYEQYF. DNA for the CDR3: TGTTCCAGCAGCCAGGATCTTTACGAGCAGTACTTC.

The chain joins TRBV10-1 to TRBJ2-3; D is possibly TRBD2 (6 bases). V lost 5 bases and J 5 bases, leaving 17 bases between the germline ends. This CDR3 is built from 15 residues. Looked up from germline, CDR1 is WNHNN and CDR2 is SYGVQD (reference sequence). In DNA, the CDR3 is TGCGCCAGCAGTCCCGGGACTCCCCCCGGAGATACGCAGTATTTT. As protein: CASSPGTPPGDTQYF.

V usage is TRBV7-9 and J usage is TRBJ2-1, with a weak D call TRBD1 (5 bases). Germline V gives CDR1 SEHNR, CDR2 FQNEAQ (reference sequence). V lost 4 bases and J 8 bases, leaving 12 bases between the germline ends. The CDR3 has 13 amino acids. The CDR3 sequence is CASSSKGFYEQFF. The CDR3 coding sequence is TGTGCCAGCAGCTCTAAGGGGTTCTATGAGCAGTTCTTC.

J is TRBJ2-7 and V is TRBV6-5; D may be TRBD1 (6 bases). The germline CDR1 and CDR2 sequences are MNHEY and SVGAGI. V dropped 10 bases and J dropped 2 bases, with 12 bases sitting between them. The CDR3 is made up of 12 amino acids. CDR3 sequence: CAIRWTAYEQYF. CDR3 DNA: TGTGCCATCCGATGGACAGCCTACGAGCAGTACTTC.

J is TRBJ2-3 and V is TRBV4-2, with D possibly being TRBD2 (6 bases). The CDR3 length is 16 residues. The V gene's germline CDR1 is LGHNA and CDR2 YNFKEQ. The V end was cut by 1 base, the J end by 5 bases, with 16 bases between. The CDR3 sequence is CASSQGAGGGIDTQYF. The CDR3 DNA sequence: TGTGCCAGCAGCCAAGGGGCAGGTGGAGGGATAGATACGCAGTATTTT.

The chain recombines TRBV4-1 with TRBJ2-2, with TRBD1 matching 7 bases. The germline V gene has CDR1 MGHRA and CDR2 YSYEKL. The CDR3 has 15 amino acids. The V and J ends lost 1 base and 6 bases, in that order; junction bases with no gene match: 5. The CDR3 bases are TGCGCCAGCAGCCAAGCCGGGACAGCAGCCGGGGAGCTGTTTTTT. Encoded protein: CASSQAGTAAGELFF.

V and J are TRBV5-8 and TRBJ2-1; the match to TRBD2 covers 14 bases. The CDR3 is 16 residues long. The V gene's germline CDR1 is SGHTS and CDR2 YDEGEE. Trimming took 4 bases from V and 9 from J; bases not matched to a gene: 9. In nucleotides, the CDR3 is TGTGCCAGCAGCCCCCGACTAGCGGGGGGGCCCATTGAGCAGTTCTTC. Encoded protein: CASSPRLAGGPIEQFF.

CDR3 amino acids: CASSEERGGWSTDTQYF. In DNA form, the CDR3 reads TGTGCCAGCAGTGAAGAGCGGGGGGGATGGAGCACAGATACGCAGTATTTT. The rearrangement uses TRBV2 and TRBJ2-3, with 10 positions matching TRBD2. Germline V gives CDR1 SNHLY, CDR2 FYNNEI. V shed 1 base, J shed 0 bases, and the junction held 4 bases outside the gene matches. This CDR3 is built from 17 residues.

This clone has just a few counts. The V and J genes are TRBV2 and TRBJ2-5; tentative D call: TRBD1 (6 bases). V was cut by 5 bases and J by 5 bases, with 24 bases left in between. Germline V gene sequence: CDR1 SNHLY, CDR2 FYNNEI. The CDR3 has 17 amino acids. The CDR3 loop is CASSLEVETGRGETQYF. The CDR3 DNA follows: TGTGCCAGCAGTCTAGAAGTTGAGACAGGCCGCGGGGAGACCCAGTACTTC.

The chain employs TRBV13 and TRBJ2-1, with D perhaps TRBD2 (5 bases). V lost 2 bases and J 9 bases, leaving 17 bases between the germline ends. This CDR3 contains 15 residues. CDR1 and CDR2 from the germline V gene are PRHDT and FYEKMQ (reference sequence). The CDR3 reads CASSLSLRDKGEQFF. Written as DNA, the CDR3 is TGTGCCAGCAGCTTATCTCTCCGGGATAAGGGTGAGCAGTTCTTC.

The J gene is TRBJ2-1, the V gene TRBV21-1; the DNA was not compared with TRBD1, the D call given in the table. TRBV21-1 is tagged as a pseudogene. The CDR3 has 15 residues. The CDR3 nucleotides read TGTGCCAGCAGCGCAGCAAGGGGGCGGATTAATGAGCAGTTCTTC. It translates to CASSAARGRINEQFF.

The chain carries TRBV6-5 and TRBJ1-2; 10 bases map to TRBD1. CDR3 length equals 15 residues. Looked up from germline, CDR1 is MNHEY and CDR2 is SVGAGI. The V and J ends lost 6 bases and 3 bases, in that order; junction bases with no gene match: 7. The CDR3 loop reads CASSSPDRGYYGYTF. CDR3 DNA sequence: TGTGCCAGCAGCTCACCGGACAGGGGGTACTATGGCTACACCTTC.

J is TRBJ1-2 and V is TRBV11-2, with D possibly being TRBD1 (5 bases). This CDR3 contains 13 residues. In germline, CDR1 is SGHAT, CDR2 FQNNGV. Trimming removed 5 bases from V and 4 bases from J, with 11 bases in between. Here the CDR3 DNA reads TGTGCCAGCAGCCTTCACGACAGCTATGGCTACACCTTC. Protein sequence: CASSLHDSYGYTF.

CDR3 amino acids: CASSWGGSTDTQYF. The CDR3 DNA is TGTGCCAGCAGCTGGGGAGGGAGCACAGATACGCAGTATTTT. This chain connects TRBV11-2 to TRBJ2-3; 7 nucleotides match TRBD2. This CDR3 is built from 14 residues. Unmatched junction bases numbered 1, after V lost 4 bases and J lost 0 bases. Germline CDR1 and CDR2: SGHAT and FQNNGV.

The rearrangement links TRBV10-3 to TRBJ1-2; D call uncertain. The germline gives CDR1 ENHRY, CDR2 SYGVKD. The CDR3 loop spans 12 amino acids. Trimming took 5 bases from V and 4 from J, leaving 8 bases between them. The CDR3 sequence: CAISRSGYGYTF. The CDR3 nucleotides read TGTGCCATCAGTAGGTCAGGCTATGGCTACACCTTC.